This T cell receptor beta chain is drawn from a study of OX40 agonist ivuxolimab in advanced cancers. Study-wide background: Patients' therapy was ivuxolimab, an antibody that acts as an agonist of OX40 (CD134). Study-wide results and caveats: The study observed clonal expansion of CD4+ and CD8+ blood T cells by week 6 at 0.1 to 3.0 mg/kg. More expanded clones were seen, on average, in CD8+ T cells than in CD4+.

Turning to this clone: The antigen remains unidentified.

Clones were read by immunoSEQ multiplex PCR, and TCRdb kept only the in-frame ones, dropping some. Seen here are under 45,000 clones, 75% to 90% observed once, and the top ten hold over 2.5%. Patients were excluded for autoimmune disease history or systemic immunosuppression. Per germline, CDR1 LNHDA and CDR2 SQIVND (reference sequence). V gave up 7 bases and J gave up 3 bases; unmatched junction bases: 10. The length of the CDR3 is 15 residues. Sample: CD4+ or CD8+ T cells sorted from blood, taken in a trial of the OX40 agonist ivuxolimab. This receptor was taken from an adult with an advanced solid tumor such as melanoma, head and neck, liver or kidney cancer. The chain is built from TRBV19 and TRBJ1-1, with 8 nucleotides matching TRBD1. The CDR3 bases are TGTGCCAGTATCACACGGACAGGGTTGGACACTGAAGCTTTCTTT. Translated: CASITRTGLDTEAFF. The entire variable domain, with the rest obtained from reference TRBV19 and TRBJ1-1, is as follows: DGGITQSPKYLFRKEGQNVTLSCEQNLNHDAMYWYRQDPGQGLRLIYYSQIVNDFQKGDIAEGYSVSREKKESFPLTVTSAQKNPTAFYLCASITRTGLDTEAFFGQGTRLTVV.